This entry describes one TCR beta chain. This specimen comes from a study of blood T cell repertoires in COVID-19. The method was immunoSEQ multiplex PCR; TCRdb's version includes in-frame clones alone and lacks a portion of them. The table records tens of thousands of clones, 70% to 90% of them present only once. The CDR3 has 15 amino acids. Looked up from germline, CDR1 is MDHEN and CDR2 is SYDVKM. Losses at the gene ends were 6 bases for V and 9 bases for J; bases not matched to a gene: 7. Sequencing was done on a sample of peripheral blood. This chain joins TRBV28 and TRBJ1-6; 11 bases fit TRBD1. This clonotype was sampled from a woman aged 80 or older with active or convalescent COVID-19. The CDR3 DNA sequence: TGTGCCAGCAGCCTCGGACAGGGGGCGGCTTCACCCCTCCACTTT. Translating gives CASSLGQGAASPLHF.